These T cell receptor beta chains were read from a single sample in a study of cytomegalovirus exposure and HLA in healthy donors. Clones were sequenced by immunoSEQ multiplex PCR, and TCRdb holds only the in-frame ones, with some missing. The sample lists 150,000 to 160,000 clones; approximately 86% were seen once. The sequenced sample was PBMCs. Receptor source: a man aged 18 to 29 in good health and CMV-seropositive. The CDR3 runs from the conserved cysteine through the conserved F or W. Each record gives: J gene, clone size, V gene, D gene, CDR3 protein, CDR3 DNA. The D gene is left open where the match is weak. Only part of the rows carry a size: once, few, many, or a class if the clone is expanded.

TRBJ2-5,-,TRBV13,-,CASSGIPGGERETQYF,TGTGCCAGCAGCGGTATTCCGGGGGGCGAGCGAGAGACCCAGTACTTC
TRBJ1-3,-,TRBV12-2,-,CASRLGEDSGNTIYF,TGTGCAAGTCGCTTAGGGGAGGACTCTGGAAACACCATATATTTT
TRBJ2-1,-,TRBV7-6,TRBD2,CASSFGLAGGTEQFF,TGTGCCAGCAGCTTCGGCCTAGCGGGGGGTACTGAGCAGTTCTTC
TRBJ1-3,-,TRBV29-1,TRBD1,CSAPVYRGEGNTIYF,TGCAGCGCCCCTGTCTACAGGGGGGAAGGAAACACCATATATTTT
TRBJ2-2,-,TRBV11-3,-,CASSNPGFLNTGELFF,TGTGCCAGCAGCAACCCGGGTTTCTTGAACACCGGGGAGCTGTTTTTT
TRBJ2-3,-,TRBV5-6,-,CASSLEVGGVSTDTQYF,TGTGCCAGCAGCTTGGAAGTCGGGGGAGTGAGCACAGATACGCAGTATTTT
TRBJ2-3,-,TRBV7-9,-,CASSLASGGLTDTQYF,TGTGCCAGCAGCTTAGCTTCGGGGGGCCTCACAGATACGCAGTATTTT
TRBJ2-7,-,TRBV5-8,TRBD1,CASSPGQGGHYEQYF,TGTGCCAGCAGCCCCGGACAGGGGGGGCACTACGAGCAGTACTTC
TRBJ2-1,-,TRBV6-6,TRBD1,CASTPNRGPYNEQFF,TGTGCCAGCACCCCAAACAGGGGGCCGTACAATGAGCAGTTCTTC
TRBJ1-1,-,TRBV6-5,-,CASSYSAPGETEAFF,TGTGCCAGCAGTTACTCGGCCCCCGGGGAGACTGAAGCTTTCTTT
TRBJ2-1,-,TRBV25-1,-,CASRAAGSYNEQFF,TGTGCCAGCAGGGCGGCGGGCTCCTACAATGAGCAGTTCTTC
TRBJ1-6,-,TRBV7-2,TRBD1,CASSSPTGIVYNSPLHF,TGTGCCAGCAGCTCGCCGACAGGGATCGTCTATAATTCACCCCTCCACTTT
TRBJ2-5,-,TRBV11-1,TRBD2,CASSPGGPGQETQYF,TGTGCCAGCAGCCCGGGGGGGCCGGGGCAAGAGACCCAGTACTTC
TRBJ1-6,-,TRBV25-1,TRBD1,CASSGTGWSSYNSPLHF,TGTGCCAGCTCTGGGACAGGGTGGAGCTCCTATAATTCACCCCTCCACTTT
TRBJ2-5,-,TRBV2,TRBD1,CASRTGGQETQYF,TGTGCCAGCAGAACAGGGGGCCAAGAGACCCAGTACTTC
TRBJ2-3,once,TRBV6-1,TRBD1,CASSVDRGLADTQYF,TGTGCCAGCAGCGTGGACAGGGGGCTGGCAGATACGCAGTATTTT
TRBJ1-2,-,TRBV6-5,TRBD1,CASSYWDRDYGYTF,TGTGCCAGCAGTTACTGGGACAGGGACTATGGCTACACCTTC
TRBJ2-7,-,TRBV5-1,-,CASSGALETYEQYF,TGCGCCAGCAGCGGGGCGCTTGAAACCTACGAGCAGTACTTC
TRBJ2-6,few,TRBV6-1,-,CASSEHGGSGANVLTF,TGTGCCAGCAGTGAGCACGGGGGCTCTGGGGCCAACGTCCTGACTTTC
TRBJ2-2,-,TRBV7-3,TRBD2,CASSESSGGFGELFF,TGTGCCAGCAGCGAAAGTAGCGGGGGTTTCGGGGAGCTGTTTTTT
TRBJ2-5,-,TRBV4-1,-,CASSQVVQETQYF,TGCGCCAGCAGCCAAGTCGTGCAAGAGACCCAGTACTTC
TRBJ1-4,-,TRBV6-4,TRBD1,CASRTGTGGEKLFF,TGTGCCAGCAGGACCGGGACAGGGGGTGAAAAACTGTTTTTT
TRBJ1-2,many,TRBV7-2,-,CASSLSTGGYGYTF,TGTGCCAGCAGCTTATCAACGGGTGGCTATGGCTACACCTTC
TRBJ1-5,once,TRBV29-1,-,CSVEGYQTGRSNQPQHF,TGCAGCGTTGAAGGCTATCAGACAGGACGGAGCAATCAGCCCCAGCATTTT
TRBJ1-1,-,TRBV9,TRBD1,CASSPAQGQGKAFF,TGTGCCAGCAGCCCAGCACAGGGACAGGGGAAAGCTTTCTTT
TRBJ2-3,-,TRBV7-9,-,CASSLRAGADTQYF,TGTGCCAGCAGCTTAAGGGCCGGGGCAGATACGCAGTATTTT
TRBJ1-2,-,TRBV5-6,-,CASSLVRANGYTF,TGTGCCAGCAGCTTGGTCAGGGCGAACGGCTACACCTTC
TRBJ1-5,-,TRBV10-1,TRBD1,CARGRGQGISNQPQHF,TGCGCCCGAGGCAGGGGACAGGGCATTTCCAATCAGCCCCAGCATTTT